This TCR beta chain stems from a study of T cell changes during pregnancy in multiple sclerosis. From germline, CDR1 is SGDLS and CDR2 YYNGEE. Trimming at V came to 9 bases and at J to 6 bases, leaving 9 bases not matched to a gene. The CDR3 length is 14 residues. Clones were read by immunoSEQ multiplex PCR, and TCRdb kept only the in-frame ones, dropping some. This table has 65,000 to 90,000 clones, roughly nine tenths appearing once. Sequencing was performed on peripheral blood, taken in the first trimester of pregnancy. This chain uses TRBV9 with TRBJ1-6, with 7 bases matching TRBD1. This receptor was obtained from a female donor with multiple sclerosis, enrolled in a pregnancy study. The CDR3, as DNA: TGTGCCACTTCACCGGGACAGTTTAATTCACCCCTCCACTTT. Translation: CATSPGQFNSPLHF.